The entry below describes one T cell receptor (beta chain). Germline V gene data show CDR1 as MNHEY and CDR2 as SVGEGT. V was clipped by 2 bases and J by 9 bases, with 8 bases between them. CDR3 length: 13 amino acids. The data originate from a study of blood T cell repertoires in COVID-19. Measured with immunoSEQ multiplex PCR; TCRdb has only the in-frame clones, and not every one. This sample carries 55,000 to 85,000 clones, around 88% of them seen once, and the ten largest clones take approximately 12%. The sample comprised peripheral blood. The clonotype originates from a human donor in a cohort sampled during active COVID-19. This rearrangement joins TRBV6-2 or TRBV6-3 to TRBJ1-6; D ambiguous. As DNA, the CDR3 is TGTGCCAGCAGTTACGGGCGGGGTTCACCCCTCCACTTT. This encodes CASSYGRGSPLHF.